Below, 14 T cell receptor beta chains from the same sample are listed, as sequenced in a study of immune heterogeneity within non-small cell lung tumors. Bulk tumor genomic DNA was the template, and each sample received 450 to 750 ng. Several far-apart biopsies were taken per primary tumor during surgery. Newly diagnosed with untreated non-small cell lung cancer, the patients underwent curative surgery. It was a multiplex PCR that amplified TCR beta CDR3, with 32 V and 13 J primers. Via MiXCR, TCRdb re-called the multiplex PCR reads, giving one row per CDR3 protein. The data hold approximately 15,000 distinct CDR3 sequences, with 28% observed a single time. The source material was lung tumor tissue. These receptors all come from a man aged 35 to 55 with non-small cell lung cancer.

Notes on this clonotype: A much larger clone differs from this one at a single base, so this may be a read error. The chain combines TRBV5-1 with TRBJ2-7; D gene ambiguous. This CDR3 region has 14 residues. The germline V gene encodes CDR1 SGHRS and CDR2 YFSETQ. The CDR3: CASSFETYSNEQYF. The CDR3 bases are TGCGCCAGCAGCTTTGAGACTTACTCCAACGAGCAGTACTTC.

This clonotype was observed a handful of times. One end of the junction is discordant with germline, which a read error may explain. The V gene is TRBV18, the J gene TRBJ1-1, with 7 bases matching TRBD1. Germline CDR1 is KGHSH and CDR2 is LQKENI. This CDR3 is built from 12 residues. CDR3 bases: TGTGCCAGTAAACAGGGGCGCAACGTTATAGTCTTT. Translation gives CASKQGRNVIVF.

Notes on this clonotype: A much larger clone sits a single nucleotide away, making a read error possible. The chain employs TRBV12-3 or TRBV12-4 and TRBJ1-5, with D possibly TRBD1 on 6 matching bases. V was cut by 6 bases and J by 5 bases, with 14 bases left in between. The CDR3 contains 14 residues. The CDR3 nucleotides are TGTGCCAGCAGAATGACAGGCTTCGATCAGCCCCAGCATTTT. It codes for CASRMTGFDQPQHF.

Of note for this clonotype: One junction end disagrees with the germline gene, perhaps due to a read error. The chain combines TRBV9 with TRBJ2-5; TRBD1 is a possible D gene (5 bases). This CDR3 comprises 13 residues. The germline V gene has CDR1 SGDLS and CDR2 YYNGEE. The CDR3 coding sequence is TGTGCCAGCAGCCGACAGTTTCAAGATACCCAGTACTTC. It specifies CASSRQFQDTQYF.

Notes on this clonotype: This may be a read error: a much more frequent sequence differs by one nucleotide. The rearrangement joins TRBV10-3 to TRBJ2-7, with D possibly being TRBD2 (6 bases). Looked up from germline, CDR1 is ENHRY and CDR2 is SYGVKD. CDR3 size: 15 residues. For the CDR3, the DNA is TGTTCCATCAGTGACCCGGGACTTAGCTCCTACGAGCAGTACTTC. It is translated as CSISDPGLSSYEQYF.

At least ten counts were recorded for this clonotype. CDR3 DNA sequence: TGTGCCTGGAGTGTACGGGACGAGGGAAGTCGTGCTCAGCCCCAGCATTTT. It yields the protein CAWSVRDEGSRAQPQHF. V and J are TRBV30 and TRBJ1-5, with D possibly matching TRBD1 (5 bases). Deletions cut 0 bases from V and 6 bases from J, with 21 bases between. The V gene's germline CDR1 is GTSNPN and CDR2 SVGIG (reference sequence). The CDR3 is made up of 17 amino acids.

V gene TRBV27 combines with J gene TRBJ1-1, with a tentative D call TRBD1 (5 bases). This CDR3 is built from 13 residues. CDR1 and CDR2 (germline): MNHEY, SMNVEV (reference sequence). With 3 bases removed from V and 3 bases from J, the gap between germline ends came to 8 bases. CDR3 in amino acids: CASSFGGDTEAFF. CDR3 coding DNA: TGTGCCAGCAGTTTTGGGGGAGACACTGAAGCTTTCTTT.

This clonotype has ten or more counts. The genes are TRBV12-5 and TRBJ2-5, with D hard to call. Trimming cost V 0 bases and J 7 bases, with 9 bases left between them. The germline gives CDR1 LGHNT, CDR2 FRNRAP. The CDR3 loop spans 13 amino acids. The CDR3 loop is CASGLVGGGTQYF. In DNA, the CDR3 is TGTGCTAGTGGTTTGGTAGGCGGCGGGACCCAGTACTTC.

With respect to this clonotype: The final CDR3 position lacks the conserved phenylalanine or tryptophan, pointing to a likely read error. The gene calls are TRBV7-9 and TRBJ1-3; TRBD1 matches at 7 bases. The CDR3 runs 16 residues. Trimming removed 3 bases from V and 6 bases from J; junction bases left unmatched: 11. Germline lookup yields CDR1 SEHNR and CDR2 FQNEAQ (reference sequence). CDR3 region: CASSFLKGASVNTIYL. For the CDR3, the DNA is TGTGCCAGCAGCTTCCTGAAGGGGGCATCCGTAAACACCATATATCTT.

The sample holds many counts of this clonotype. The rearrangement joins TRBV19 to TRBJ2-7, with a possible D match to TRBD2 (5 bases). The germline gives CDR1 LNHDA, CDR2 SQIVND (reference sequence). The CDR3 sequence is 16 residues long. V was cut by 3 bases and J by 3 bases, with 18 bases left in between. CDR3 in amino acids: CASSMSYLGGGYEQYF. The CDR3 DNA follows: TGTGCCAGTAGTATGTCCTACCTAGGAGGTGGCTACGAGCAGTACTTC.

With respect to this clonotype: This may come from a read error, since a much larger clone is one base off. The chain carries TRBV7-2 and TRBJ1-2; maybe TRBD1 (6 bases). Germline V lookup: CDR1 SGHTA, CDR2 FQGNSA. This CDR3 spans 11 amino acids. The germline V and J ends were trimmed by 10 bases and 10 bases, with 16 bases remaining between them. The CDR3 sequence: CATSRGGDYTF. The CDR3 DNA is TGTGCCACCTCACGGGGGGGCGACTACACCTTC.

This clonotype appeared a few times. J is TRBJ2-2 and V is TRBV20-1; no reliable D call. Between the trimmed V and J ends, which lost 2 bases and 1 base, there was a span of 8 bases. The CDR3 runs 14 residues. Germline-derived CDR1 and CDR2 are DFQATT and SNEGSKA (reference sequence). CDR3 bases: TGCAGTGCTAGAAGGCTAGAGAACACCGGGGAGCTGTTTTTT. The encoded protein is CSARRLENTGELFF.

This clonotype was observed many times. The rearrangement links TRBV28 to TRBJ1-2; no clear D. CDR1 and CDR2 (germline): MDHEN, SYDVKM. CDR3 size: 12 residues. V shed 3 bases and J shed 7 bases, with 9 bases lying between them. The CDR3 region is CASSFSEFGYTF. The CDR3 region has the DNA TGTGCCAGCAGTTTTTCGGAATTTGGCTACACCTTC.

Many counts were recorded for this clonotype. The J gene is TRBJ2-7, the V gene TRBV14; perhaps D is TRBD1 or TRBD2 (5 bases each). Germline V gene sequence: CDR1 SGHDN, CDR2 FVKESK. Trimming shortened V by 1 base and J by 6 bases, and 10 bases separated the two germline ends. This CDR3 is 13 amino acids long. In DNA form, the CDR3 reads TGTGCCAGCAGCCAAGTGGGACCGGGCGAGCAGTACTTC. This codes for CASSQVGPGEQYF.